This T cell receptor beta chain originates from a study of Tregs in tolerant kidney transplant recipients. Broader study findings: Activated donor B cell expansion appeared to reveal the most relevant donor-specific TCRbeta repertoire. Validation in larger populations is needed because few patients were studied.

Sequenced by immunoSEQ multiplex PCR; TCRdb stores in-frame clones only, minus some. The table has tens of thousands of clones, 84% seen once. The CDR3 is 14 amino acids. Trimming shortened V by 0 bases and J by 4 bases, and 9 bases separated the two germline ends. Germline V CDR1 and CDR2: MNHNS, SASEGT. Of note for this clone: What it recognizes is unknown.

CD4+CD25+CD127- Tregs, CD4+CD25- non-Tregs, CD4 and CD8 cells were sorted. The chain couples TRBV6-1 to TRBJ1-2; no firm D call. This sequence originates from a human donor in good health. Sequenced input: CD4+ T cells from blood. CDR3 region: CASSEAIGSYGYTF. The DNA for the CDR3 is TGTGCCAGCAGTGAAGCGATAGGGAGCTATGGCTACACCTTC.